This T cell receptor (beta chain) appears in the sequencing data of a study of tumor-infiltrating lymphocytes in oesophageal squamous cell carcinoma. The CDR3 spans 14 residues. Germline CDR1 reads MNHNS; CDR2 reads SASEGT. The V end lost 4 bases, the J end lost 0 bases, and 8 bases lay between the germline ends. Via MiXCR, TCRdb re-called the PCR reads, giving one row per CDR3 protein. The repertoire holds about 10,000 distinct CDR3 sequences, with around three fifths as singletons. The receptor comes from a male donor with esophageal squamous cell carcinoma. What was sequenced was esophageal tumor tissue. The genes are TRBV6-1 and TRBJ2-3, with no clear D. In DNA form, the CDR3 reads TGTGCCAGCAGTGCAGGTCCAAGCACAGATACGCAGTATTTT. This translates into CASSAGPSTDTQYF.